Presented here are 17 T cell receptor beta chains from one specimen sequenced in a study of molecular identifiers for immune sequencing clone quantification. TCRdb re-derived calls from the PCR reads in MiXCR, one entry per CDR3 protein. The sample carries 300,000 to 400,000 distinct CDR3 sequences, 20% to 25% recorded once. Sequenced material: naive CD8+ T cells from blood, with Jurkat cell RNA spiked in. As to subset: FACS-sorted CD8+CD4-CCR7+CD45RA+ naive T cells. The receptor source for this set is a human donor in good health. Some libraries in this study had Jurkat cell RNA spiked in.

With respect to this clonotype: It may be a read error: a sequence one base away is much more abundant. The rearrangement joins TRBV12-3 or TRBV12-4 to TRBJ1-5; 8 nucleotides match TRBD1. This CDR3 contains 18 residues. V trimming: 5 bases; J trimming: 6 bases; junction bases outside the gene matches: 18. The CDR3 coding sequence is TGTGCCAGCAGTACGCACGCCTCAGGGGGCATGGGCAGTCAGCCCCAGCATTTT. As protein: CASSTHASGGMGSQPQHF.

On this clonotype: This may come from a read error, since a much larger clone is one base off. The V call is TRBV28, the J call TRBJ2-7; the D gene could be TRBD1 or TRBD2 (5 bases each). The CDR3 runs 11 residues. Germline V gene lookup returns CDR1 MDHEN and CDR2 SYDVKM. The CDR3: CASSEGNERYF. For the CDR3, the DNA is TGTGCCAGCAGTGAGGGGAACGAGCGGTACTTC. The full variable domain, with the rest looked up from reference TRBV28 and TRBJ2-7, is DVKVTQSSRYLVKRTGEKVFLECVQDMDHENMFWYRQDPGLGLRLIYFSYDVKMKEKGDIPEGYSVSREKKERFSLILESASTNQTSMYLCASSEGNERYFGPGTRLTVT.

This chain connects TRBV4-3 to TRBJ1-2; 8 bases fit TRBD1. Per germline, CDR1 LGHNA and CDR2 YSLEER. Trimming cost V 0 bases and J 5 bases; bases outside gene matches: 17. The CDR3 totals 19 residues. CDR3 DNA: TGCGCCAGCAGCCAAGATATCGGATGGACAGGGATCGGTAATTATGGCTACACCTTC. Amino acid sequence: CASSQDIGWTGIGNYGYTF.

A remark on this clonotype: Its ends do not fully match the called genes, so a read error is possible. V usage is TRBV12-3 or TRBV12-4 and J usage is TRBJ1-1; D gene unclear. The CDR3 is 11 amino acids. The CDR3 protein is CASSLAPEASF. CDR3 nucleotides: TGCGCCAGCAGTTTAGCCCCTGAAGCTTCCTTT.

Many counts were recorded for this clonotype. CDR3 nucleotide sequence: TGTGCCAGCAGCTTAGCGGACGCTACCTACGAGCAGTACTTC. Residues: CASSLADATYEQYF. The rearrangement joins TRBV7-2 to TRBJ2-7, with D unresolved. This CDR3 has 14 residues. Germline CDR1 and CDR2: SGHTA and FQGNSA. V was clipped by 0 bases and J by 2 bases, with 8 bases between them. The entire variable domain, with the rest obtained from reference TRBV7-2 and TRBJ2-7, is as follows: GAGVSQSPSNKVTEKGKDVELRCDPISGHTALYWYRQSLGQGLEFLIYFQGNSAPDKSGLPSDRFSAERTGGSVSTLTIQRTQQEDSAVYLCASSLADATYEQYFGPGTRLTVT.

This clonotype was picked up many times. This chain joins TRBV4-3 and TRBJ2-3, with 8 bases lining up with TRBD1. The CDR3 covers 15 residues. Losses at the gene ends were 0 bases for V and 1 base for J; bases not matched to a gene: 0. Germline assignment: CDR1 LGHNA and CDR2 YSLEER. The CDR3 bases are TGCGCCAGCAGCCAAGAACAGGGGGGCACAGATACGCAGTATTTT. Its translation: CASSQEQGGTDTQYF.

In its sample, this clonotype was seen many times. This chain connects TRBV5-1 to TRBJ2-7; 8 bases are shared with TRBD1. Per the germline V gene, CDR1 is SGHRS and CDR2 is YFSETQ. CDR3 length: 15 amino acids. J gave up 2 bases and V 4 bases, and 8 bases lay outside the gene matches. CDR3 amino acids: CASSAPGQETYEQYF. The CDR3 DNA reads TGCGCCAGCAGCGCGCCGGGACAGGAAACCTACGAGCAGTACTTC.

This clonotype was seen a few times. The chain is built from TRBV14 and TRBJ2-3; 7 positions match TRBD1. The CDR3 covers 15 residues. The junction had 7 bases not matched to a gene; V was cut back by 4 bases and J by 3 bases. Germline V gene sequence: CDR1 SGHDN, CDR2 FVKESK. CDR3 sequence: CASSLRQGTTDTQYF. In DNA, the CDR3 is TGTGCCAGCAGCCTCAGACAGGGAACTACAGATACGCAGTATTTT.

The chain is built from TRBV4-1 and TRBJ2-1; 7 bases line up with TRBD1. CDR3 size: 16 residues. Germline-derived CDR1 and CDR2 are MGHRA and YSYEKL. Trimming took 4 bases from V and 2 from J; bases not matched to a gene: 8. This chain's CDR3 is CASSLLDRATYNEQFF. CDR3 sequence (DNA): TGCGCCAGCAGCCTCCTAGACAGGGCCACCTACAATGAGCAGTTCTTC.

As for this clonotype: An end of the junction differs from the germline gene, which may be a read error. This sequence joins TRBV7-9 and TRBJ2-3; maybe TRBD1 (5 bases). CDR3 length: 14 residues. Germline V gene lookup returns CDR1 SEHNR and CDR2 FQNEAQ (reference sequence). CDR3 in amino acids: CANSLFQGSDTQYF. CDR3 sequence (DNA): TGTGCCAACAGCTTATTTCAGGGATCAGATACGCAGTATTTT.

Concerning this clonotype: This sequence may be a read error, since a much larger clone differs from it by one base. The chain links TRBV28 to TRBJ2-3, with unresolved D. There are 13 residues in the CDR3. Germline V gives CDR1 MDHEN, CDR2 SYDVKM. V was pared by 1 base and J by 10 bases, with 12 bases between. The CDR3 loop reads CASSLSALDAQYF. CDR3 nucleotides: TGTGCCAGCAGTTTATCGGCACTCGATGCGCAGTATTTT.

This clonotype has ten or more counts. The chain links TRBV5-1 to TRBJ2-5, with 9 positions matching TRBD2. The length of the CDR3 is 15 residues. J gave up 5 bases and V 4 bases, and 9 bases lay outside the gene matches. Per germline, CDR1 SGHRS and CDR2 YFSETQ. The CDR3 DNA reads TGCGCCAGCAGCAAAGGGACTAGCTCGGAGGAGACCCAGTACTTC. Translated: CASSKGTSSEETQYF.

In this sample, this clonotype turned up many times. The V gene is TRBV6-5, the J gene TRBJ2-3; D is possibly TRBD1 (6 bases). This CDR3 spans 14 amino acids. The germline V and J ends were trimmed by 6 bases and 5 bases, with 15 bases remaining between them. CDR1 is MNHEY, CDR2 SVGAGI, per germline. The CDR3 DNA reads TGTGCCAGCAGCACAGGGTATGGGGGAGATACGCAGTATTTT. Its translation is CASSTGYGGDTQYF.

This clonotype was found many times. V and J are TRBV7-9 and TRBJ2-7, with D tentatively TRBD1 or TRBD2 (5 bases each). Germline V gene data show CDR1 as SEHNR and CDR2 as FQNEAQ (reference sequence). CDR3 size: 15 residues. With 5 bases removed from V and 6 bases from J, the gap between germline ends came to 20 bases. As DNA, the CDR3 is TGTGCCAGCAGCGCCTCCGGGACGCCCTTGGGCGAGCAGTACTTC. Protein sequence: CASSASGTPLGEQYF. Filled out from reference TRBV7-9 and TRBJ2-7, the complete variable domain reads DTGVSQNPRHKITKRGQNVTFRCDPISEHNRLYWYRQTLGQGPEFLTYFQNEAQLEKSRLLSDRFSAERPKGSFSTLEIQRTEQGDSAMYLCASSASGTPLGEQYFGPGTRLTVT.

To note about this clonotype: A read error may explain this, as a much larger clone is one base away. A read error is likely, as this CDR3 ends without the conserved phenylalanine or tryptophan. The CDR3 nucleotides are TGTGCCACCAGTGATTTGGAGGAGGGGCCGGGTGAGCAGTTCTCC. It encodes CATSDLEEGPGEQFS. The rearrangement uses TRBV24-1 and TRBJ2-1; D may be TRBD2 (6 bases). Germline values: CDR1 KGHDR, CDR2 SFDVKD. The germline V and J ends were trimmed by 0 bases and 9 bases, with 14 bases remaining between them. The CDR3 spans 15 residues.

Comments on this clonotype: A much larger clone differs by one base, so this may be a read error. The rearrangement links TRBV2 to TRBJ1-2; the D gene is possibly TRBD1 (6 bases). Per the germline V gene, CDR1 is SNHLY and CDR2 is FYNNEI. The CDR3 sequence is 15 residues long. This chain's CDR3 is CASSVGGSGNYDYTF. The CDR3 DNA reads as TGTGCCAGCAGTGTTGGGGGCAGCGGAAACTATGACTACACCTTC.

CDR3 sequence (DNA): TGTGCCAGCAGCTCAGTGGGGTCCTACAATGAGCAGTTCTTC. Its translation: CASSSVGSYNEQFF. The chain has TRBV7-2 and TRBJ2-1; D not certain. V lost 4 bases and J 1 base, leaving 8 bases between the germline ends. CDR1 SGHTA and CDR2 FQGNSA come from the germline V gene. CDR3 length: 14 residues.